These T cell receptor beta chains were read from a single sample in a study of blood T cells in healthy people across ages. Each CDR3 protein is one row after TCRdb ran MiXCR on the 5' RACE reads. The sample carries some 1,500,000 distinct CDR3 sequences, approximately 42% recorded once. Sequencing was done on a sample of blood. The receptors were gathered from a woman aged 18 to 35 in good health. CDR3s include the opening cysteine and the closing phenylalanine or tryptophan. The order of the fields is J gene, V gene, clone size, D gene, CDR3 DNA, CDR3 protein. D genes are given only for firm matches. Size is stated for part of the rows, as once, few or many counts, or as a class when the clone is expanded.

J: TRBJ2-7; V: TRBV7-2; size: once; D: .; DNA: TGTGCCAGCAGCCAATATGGGAACGAGCAGTACTTC; CDR3: CASSQYGNEQYF
J: TRBJ1-5; V: TRBV5-1; size: .; D: TRBD1; DNA: TGCGCCAGCAGCACGCCGGGACAGGGGGATCAGCCCCAGCATTTT; CDR3: CASSTPGQGDQPQHF
J: TRBJ2-7; V: TRBV7-2; size: .; D: TRBD1; DNA: TGTGCCAGCAGCTTAGGGACAGGGAAGGTCGCCTACGAGCAGTACTTC; CDR3: CASSLGTGKVAYEQYF
J: TRBJ1-1; V: TRBV2; size: .; D: .; DNA: TGTGCCAGCGCCGGGCCACCGGTTTTCTTT; CDR3: CASAGPPVFF
J: TRBJ2-7; V: TRBV19; size: few; D: TRBD1; DNA: TGTGCCAGTAGTAGGACAGGGGGGATTTACGAGCAGTACTTC; CDR3: CASSRTGGIYEQYF
J: TRBJ1-6; V: TRBV9; size: .; D: .; DNA: TGTGCCTGCAGCGGGGGAAGTTTCTTCTCTTCACCCCTCCACTTT; CDR3: CACSGGSFFSSPLHF
J: TRBJ2-7; V: TRBV3-1; size: .; D: TRBD1; DNA: TGTGCCAGCAGCCGACCACGGACAGGGCGGTACGAGCAGTACTTC; CDR3: CASSRPRTGRYEQYF
J: TRBJ2-2; V: TRBV2; size: .; D: .; DNA: TGTGCCAGCAGTGAATGGGCGACAGGTTTATGGGACACCGGGGAGCTGTTTTTT; CDR3: CASSEWATGLWDTGELFF
J: TRBJ1-6; V: TRBV3-1; size: many; D: .; DNA: TGTGCCAGCAGCCCCCTTCCTATGGGGAATTCACCCCTCCACTTT; CDR3: CASSPLPMGNSPLHF
J: TRBJ1-4; V: TRBV20-1; size: few; D: .; DNA: TGCAGTGCTAGAGATCCCCAGGTTGAAAAACTGTTTTTT; CDR3: CSARDPQVEKLFF
J: TRBJ1-5; V: TRBV28; size: .; D: .; DNA: TGTGCCAGCAGTTTAGGGGTCCATGGGCTTAATCAGCCCCAGCATTTT; CDR3: CASSLGVHGLNQPQHF
J: TRBJ2-1; V: TRBV10-3; size: .; D: TRBD2; DNA: TGTGCCATCAGTCCTCGCGGGGAGGGTGGTGAGCAGTTCTTC; CDR3: CAISPRGEGGEQFF
J: TRBJ2-6; V: TRBV27; size: few; D: .; DNA: TGTGCCAGCAGTTCCACCGAGGCTGGGGCCAACGTCCTGACTTTC; CDR3: CASSSTEAGANVLTF
J: TRBJ2-7; V: TRBV20-1; size: .; D: .; DNA: TGCAGTGCTAGAGGGCAGGGGTCCTCCTACAATGAGCAGTACTTC; CDR3: CSARGQGSSYNEQYF
J: TRBJ1-2; V: TRBV12-3/TRBV12-4; size: .; D: .; DNA: TGTGCCGGCAGTTTCCAGACCGGCTACACCTTC; CDR3: CAGSFQTGYTF
J: TRBJ2-7; V: TRBV6-5; size: .; D: TRBD1; DNA: TGTGCCAGCAGCCCCGTTGTGAGGGGGCTCAATGAGCAGTACTTC; CDR3: CASSPVVRGLNEQYF
J: TRBJ2-7; V: TRBV7-8; size: .; D: .; DNA: TGTGCCAGCAGCTTAGGACGGGGGAAGCGATACAATGAGCAGTACTTC; CDR3: CASSLGRGKRYNEQYF
J: TRBJ2-3; V: TRBV12-3/TRBV12-4; size: .; D: .; DNA: TGTGCCAGCACCACTAATGGCACAGATACGCAGTATTTT; CDR3: CASTTNGTDTQYF
J: TRBJ2-3; V: TRBV20-1; size: .; D: .; DNA: TGCAGTGCAACCCGAGGACACAGCACAGATACGCAGTATTTT; CDR3: CSATRGHSTDTQYF
J: TRBJ2-3; V: TRBV25-1; size: .; D: TRBD2; DNA: TGTGCCAGCAGTGAATCAATCGGACTAGCGGAGTCAGATACGCAGTATTTT; CDR3: CASSESIGLAESDTQYF
J: TRBJ1-2; V: TRBV3-1; size: .; D: .; DNA: TGTGCCAGCAGCCAAGGGAACATCTATGGCCACACCTTC; CDR3: CASSQGNIYGHTF
J: TRBJ1-2; V: TRBV14; size: few; D: .; DNA: TGTGCCAGCAGCTCGGGGGGCAGAGTCTATGGCTACACCTTC; CDR3: CASSSGGRVYGYTF
J: TRBJ2-5; V: TRBV6-6; size: few; D: .; DNA: TGTGCCAGCACCTCAGGGTTCAGCCTGACTGAGCAGTACTTC; CDR3: CASTSGFSLTEQYF
J: TRBJ1-4; V: TRBV7-2; size: .; D: .; DNA: TGTGCCAGCAGCTCCGACTCTCTTGAGGAAAAACTGTTTTTT; CDR3: CASSSDSLEEKLFF
J: TRBJ1-5; V: TRBV5-8; size: .; D: .; DNA: TGTGCCAGCAGCTTGAGAGGGGACGGTGGTAGCAATCAGCCCCAGCATTTT; CDR3: CASSLRGDGGSNQPQHF
J: TRBJ1-5; V: TRBV4-3; size: few; D: .; DNA: TGCGCCAGCAGTCGCAGTTACGGGGGCTATAGCAATCAGCCCCAGCATTTT; CDR3: CASSRSYGGYSNQPQHF
J: TRBJ2-7; V: TRBV9; size: few; D: .; DNA: TGTGCCAGCAGCGTACTTGGGGACCCGTACTACGAGCAGTACTTC; CDR3: CASSVLGDPYYEQYF
J: TRBJ2-1; V: TRBV28; size: .; D: TRBD2; DNA: TGTGCCAGCAGTCCCGCTCTAGCGGGAGTTGATGAGCAGTTCTTC; CDR3: CASSPALAGVDEQFF
J: TRBJ2-4; V: TRBV5-1; size: few; D: TRBD2; DNA: TGCGCCAGCAGCTTGGTCCCGGGAGGTCAAGACATTCAGTACTTC; CDR3: CASSLVPGGQDIQYF
J: TRBJ2-3; V: TRBV27; size: .; D: TRBD1; DNA: TGTGCCAGCAGCCCCTGGGACAGCCTAGAGGGAGATACGCAGTATTTT; CDR3: CASSPWDSLEGDTQYF
J: TRBJ1-5; V: TRBV27; size: .; D: .; DNA: TGTGCCAGCGGGGTAGATCAGCCCCAGCATTTT; CDR3: CASGVDQPQHF
J: TRBJ2-1; V: TRBV4-3; size: .; D: TRBD1; DNA: TGCGCCAGCAGCTCCGGGACAGGAGCGTGGTACGAGCAGTTCTTC; CDR3: CASSSGTGAWYEQFF
J: TRBJ1-1; V: TRBV20-1; size: .; D: .; DNA: TGCAGTGCCCCAAGGGCGGGGCGGATGAACACTGAAGCTTTCTTT; CDR3: CSAPRAGRMNTEAFF
J: TRBJ2-1; V: TRBV4-3; size: .; D: .; DNA: TGCGCCAGCAGCCAAGTAAGGGGGGGCCCCACCTACAATGAGCAGTTCTTC; CDR3: CASSQVRGGPTYNEQFF
J: TRBJ2-1; V: TRBV27; size: .; D: .; DNA: TGTGCCGTGGGGCGAACGGGAGACCCCTACAATGAGCAGTTCTTC; CDR3: CAVGRTGDPYNEQFF
J: TRBJ2-3; V: TRBV9; size: .; D: TRBD2; DNA: TGTGCCAGCAGCGTACGCGGGAGCCCGGCGACAGATACGCAGTATTTT; CDR3: CASSVRGSPATDTQYF
J: TRBJ2-5; V: TRBV29-1; size: .; D: TRBD1; DNA: TGCAGCGTCGGCAGACAGGGGGCCGGGGGAGAGACCCAGTACTTC; CDR3: CSVGRQGAGGETQYF
J: TRBJ2-1; V: TRBV12-3/TRBV12-4; size: few; D: .; DNA: TGTGCCAGCAGTTCGGGACTGCTGAAGGATGAGCAGTTCTTC; CDR3: CASSSGLLKDEQFF
J: TRBJ1-2; V: TRBV10-3; size: few; D: TRBD1; DNA: TGTGCCATCAGTGACCCAACAGGGGGACCGCCTAACTATGGCTACACCTTC; CDR3: CAISDPTGGPPNYGYTF
J: TRBJ1-1; V: TRBV6-6; size: few; D: .; DNA: TGTGCCAGCAAGGGGACTCCCGTTACTGAAGCTTTCTTT; CDR3: CASKGTPVTEAFF
J: TRBJ2-1; V: TRBV11-2; size: .; D: TRBD2; DNA: TGTGCCAGCAGCTTAGGTCCGCTTAGCGGGGTTGATCAGTTCTTC; CDR3: CASSLGPLSGVDQFF
J: TRBJ2-5; V: TRBV12-3/TRBV12-4; size: .; D: TRBD1; DNA: TGTGCCAGCAGTTCCCGGACAGGGAATTACAATGAGCAGTACTTC; CDR3: CASSSRTGNYNEQYF
J: TRBJ1-1; V: TRBV7-2; size: .; D: .; DNA: TGTGCCAGCAGCTTCCCTAGGAGACTCTCGGGTAAGGTGGAAGCTTTCTTT; CDR3: CASSFPRRLSGKVEAFF
J: TRBJ1-1; V: TRBV27; size: .; D: TRBD1; DNA: TGTGCCAGCAGGCTCCGAGGGGGCCCTGAAGCTTTCTTT; CDR3: CASRLRGGPEAFF
J: TRBJ1-2; V: TRBV12-3/TRBV12-4; size: few; D: .; DNA: TGTGCCAGCATCCCCCAGGGAACGGGTGGCTACACCTTC; CDR3: CASIPQGTGGYTF
J: TRBJ1-2; V: TRBV6-5; size: few; D: .; DNA: TGTGCCAGCAGTTACTCGGGGGGCCCGTCTGGCTACACCTTC; CDR3: CASSYSGGPSGYTF
J: TRBJ2-5; V: TRBV15; size: .; D: .; DNA: TGTGCCACCAGCAGAGACCGGGGAATCTACAATGAGCAGTACTTC; CDR3: CATSRDRGIYNEQYF
J: TRBJ2-1; V: TRBV4-1; size: .; D: TRBD2; DNA: TGCGCCAGCAGCCAACGTAGCCCAGCGGGAGCTTACCGGGAGCAGTTCTTC; CDR3: CASSQRSPAGAYREQFF
J: TRBJ1-6; V: TRBV6-2/TRBV6-3; size: .; D: .; DNA: TGTGCCGGGAGCATGGGGTCTACTAATTCACCCCTCCACTTT; CDR3: CAGSMGSTNSPLHF
J: TRBJ2-3; V: TRBV27; size: few; D: TRBD1; DNA: TGTGCCAGCAGTTTGCTACCGGGACAGGGGGCAGATACGCAGTATTTT; CDR3: CASSLLPGQGADTQYF
J: TRBJ2-7; V: TRBV7-2; size: .; D: .; DNA: TGTGCCAGCAGCTTCGTGGGGCCAGCCTACGAGCAGTACTTC; CDR3: CASSFVGPAYEQYF
J: TRBJ1-1; V: TRBV28; size: few; D: .; DNA: TGTGCCAGCAGCCCGATTTGGACTGAAGCTTTCTTT; CDR3: CASSPIWTEAFF